The 14 T cell receptor beta chains below come from one sample, sequenced in a study of blood T cells in healthy people across ages. The second PCR ran roughly 6 to 11 cycles with a sample-barcoded 5' primer and J-beta primers. TCRdb used MiXCR to reprocess the 5' RACE reads, holding one entry per CDR3 protein. The repertoire consists of around 600,000 distinct CDR3 sequences, with roughly 48% occurring once and the leading ten covering approximately 25%. Sequencing used blood. The source of these receptors is an elderly man in good health.

The table lists this clonotype with a few counts. This chain links TRBV12-3 or TRBV12-4 with TRBJ2-7, with a weak D call TRBD2 (5 bases). The CDR3 runs to 16 residues. Between the trimmed V and J ends, which lost 3 bases and 1 base, there was a span of 16 bases. CDR3 DNA: TGTGCCAGCAGTTTTAACGGAGGCCCTAAATCCTACGAGCAGTACTTC. Translation: CASSFNGGPKSYEQYF.

A single count supports this clonotype. This chain connects TRBV6-6 to TRBJ2-7; 8 nucleotides align to TRBD2. Germline CDR1 reads MNHNY; CDR2 reads SVGAGI (reference sequence). The CDR3 runs 16 residues. J gave up 2 bases and V 8 bases, and 14 bases lay outside the gene matches. The CDR3 nucleotides are TGTGCCAGCCGCCGGGGGGGTGACAGGACCGCCTACGAGCAGTACTTC. Protein: CASRRGGDRTAYEQYF.

The J gene is TRBJ2-3, the V gene TRBV7-2; no clear D gene. Germline V gene sequence: CDR1 SGHTA, CDR2 FQGNSA. The CDR3 consists of 16 residues. The V end was cut by 0 bases, the J end by 6 bases, with 16 bases between. The CDR3, as DNA: TGTGCCAGCAGCTTAGCGTCGACGCTCACAGAGGATACGCAGTATTTT. This codes for CASSLASTLTEDTQYF.

This clonotype was picked up a small number of times. The V gene is TRBV20-1, the J gene TRBJ2-3, with D possibly being TRBD1 (6 bases). This CDR3 region has 14 residues. Deletions cut 2 bases from V and 2 bases from J, with 11 bases between. The germline V gene has CDR1 DFQATT and CDR2 SNEGSKA (reference sequence). The CDR3 is CSARRQVLTDTQYF. The CDR3, as DNA: TGCAGTGCTAGAAGACAGGTCCTCACAGATACGCAGTATTTT.

The chain has TRBV19 and TRBJ2-7; 8 nucleotides line up with TRBD1. V lost 1 base and J lost 7; bases outside the gene matches: 12. This CDR3 contains 16 residues. Germline CDR1 is LNHDA and CDR2 is SQIVND (reference sequence). The CDR3 DNA follows: TGTGCCAGTAGTATAGCGACAGGGGCGGATGGGAATGAGCAGTACTTC. Amino acids: CASSIATGADGNEQYF. The whole variable domain, remainder taken from reference TRBV19 and TRBJ2-7, is DGGITQSPKYLFRKEGQNVTLSCEQNLNHDAMYWYRQDPGQGLRLIYYSQIVNDFQKGDIAEGYSVSREKKESFPLTVTSAQKNPTAFYLCASSIATGADGNEQYFGPGTRLTVT.

Note on this clonotype: Germline and junction disagree at one end, which may indicate a read error. The gene calls are TRBV6-5 and TRBJ2-7, with D unclear. CDR3 length: 13 residues. Germline assignment: CDR1 MNHEY and CDR2 SVGAGI. CDR3 sequence (DNA): TGTGTCAGCAGTTACTCGAAAACCGGCGAGCAGTACTTC. It specifies CVSSYSKTGEQYF.

V gene TRBV25-1 combines with J gene TRBJ1-2, with 10 nucleotides matching TRBD1. V lost 2 bases to trimming and J lost 5 bases; unmatched junction nucleotides: 5. CDR3 length equals 15 residues. The germline gives CDR1 MGHDK, CDR2 SYGVNS. The CDR3 spells CASSELTGGRYGYTF. The CDR3 nucleotides are TGTGCCAGCAGTGAACTGACAGGGGGCCGGTATGGCTACACCTTC.

This clonotype was found many times. This chain links TRBV29-1 with TRBJ2-1; D gene unclear. This CDR3 contains 11 residues. Between the trimmed V and J ends, which lost 7 bases and 4 bases, there was a span of 8 bases. Germline V gene sequence: CDR1 SQVTM, CDR2 ANQGSEA. The CDR3 coding sequence is TGCAGCGCTACACCGTACAATGAGCAGTTCTTC. It translates to CSATPYNEQFF.

This sequence joins TRBV7-9 and TRBJ1-2; tentative D call: TRBD1 (6 bases). Germline-derived CDR1 and CDR2 are SEHNR and FQNEAQ (reference sequence). The CDR3 loop spans 15 amino acids. V lost 5 bases, J lost 3 bases, and 16 bases lay in between. The CDR3 coding sequence is TGTGCCAGCAGCCACCGGGACAACCGTTACTATGGCTACACCTTC. Its translation is CASSHRDNRYYGYTF.

The genes are TRBV20-1 and TRBJ2-7; D is unclear. CDR1 is DFQATT, CDR2 SNEGSKA, per germline (reference sequence). V was cut by 0 bases and J by 2 bases, with 5 bases left in between. This CDR3 contains 12 residues. CDR3 sequence (DNA): TGCAGTGCTAGAGAGCCTCCCTACGAGCAGTACTTC. Its translation: CSAREPPYEQYF.

The J gene is TRBJ2-3, the V gene TRBV20-1; weak D call: TRBD2 (6 bases). Germline CDR1 and CDR2: DFQATT and SNEGSKA (reference sequence). Trimming took 6 bases from V and 6 from J, leaving 16 bases between them. The CDR3 is 13 amino acids. CDR3 residues: CSAPGLASDTQYF. For the CDR3, the DNA is TGCAGTGCCCCCGGGCTAGCGAGCGATACGCAGTATTTT.

V usage is TRBV15 and J usage is TRBJ2-1; D is uncertain. Germline V gene sequence: CDR1 LNHNV, CDR2 YYDKDF (reference sequence). V dropped 3 bases and J dropped 10 bases, with 10 bases sitting between them. The CDR3 totals 12 residues. The CDR3: CATSSIRAEQFF. The CDR3 DNA follows: TGTGCCACCAGCAGCATCCGTGCCGAGCAGTTCTTC.

The genes are TRBV27 and TRBJ1-1; TRBD1 agrees at 8 bases. The germline V gene encodes CDR1 MNHEY and CDR2 SMNVEV (reference sequence). Losses at the gene ends were 6 bases for V and 4 bases for J; bases not matched to a gene: 7. The CDR3 extends over 14 amino acids. The chain's CDR3 is CASSIRQGITEAFF. The CDR3 DNA reads as TGTGCCAGCAGCATAAGACAGGGGATCACTGAAGCTTTCTTT.

The genes are TRBV3-1 and TRBJ2-7, with TRBD2 matching over 7 bases. The CDR3 is 15 amino acids. CDR1 LGHDT and CDR2 YNNKEL come from the germline V gene (reference sequence). Unmatched junction bases numbered 8, after V lost 0 bases and J lost 6 bases. This chain's CDR3 is CASSQDRLAAFEQYF. As DNA, the CDR3 is TGTGCCAGCAGCCAAGATAGACTAGCAGCATTCGAGCAGTACTTC.